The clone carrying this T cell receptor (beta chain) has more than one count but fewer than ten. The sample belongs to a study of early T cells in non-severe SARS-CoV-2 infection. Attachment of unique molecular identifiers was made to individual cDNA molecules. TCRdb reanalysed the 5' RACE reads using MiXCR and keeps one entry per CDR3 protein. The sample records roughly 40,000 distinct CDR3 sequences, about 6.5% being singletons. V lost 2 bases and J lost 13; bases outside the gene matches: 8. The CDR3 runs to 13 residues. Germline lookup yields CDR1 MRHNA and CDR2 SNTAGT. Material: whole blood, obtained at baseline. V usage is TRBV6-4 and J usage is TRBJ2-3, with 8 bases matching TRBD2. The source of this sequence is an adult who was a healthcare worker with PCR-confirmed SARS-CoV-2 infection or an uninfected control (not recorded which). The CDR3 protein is CASSDQAGAREYF. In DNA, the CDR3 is TGTGCCAGCAGTGACCAAGCGGGGGCTAGAGAGTATTTT.